A single sample is the source of the 7 T cell receptor beta chains below, sequenced in a study of vaccination effects on CD4 cells after COVID-19. These receptors lack a known antigen. The protocol was immunoSEQ multiplex PCR, while the TCRdb copy is restricted to in-frame clones and leaves out a portion. The sample contains under 40,000 clones, roughly 87% of which appear only once. Upon completion of 10 days in culture, CD4+ T cells were isolated. The sequencing here drew on CD4+ T cells from PBMCs cultured without peptide, taken before COVID-19 vaccination. The source of these receptors is a human donor who received a COVID-19 vaccine.

A few counts support this clone. The chain uses TRBV30 and TRBJ1-5; 7 nucleotides align to TRBD1. This CDR3 is built from 14 residues. Germline lookup yields CDR1 GTSNPN and CDR2 SVGIG (reference sequence). J was trimmed by 9 bases and V by 3 bases; bases with no gene match: 11. CDR3 DNA sequence: TGTGCCTGGAGGCCCCAAGGACAGGTTCTGCCCCAGCATTTT. It codes for CAWRPQGQVLPQHF.

The rearrangement uses TRBV2 and TRBJ2-7, with 7 bases fitting TRBD1. Germline V gene lookup returns CDR1 SNHLY and CDR2 FYNNEI. The J segment lost 3 bases and the V segment lost 8 bases, leaving 4 bases of the junction unmatched. This CDR3 has 12 amino acids. In DNA form, the CDR3 reads TGTGCCAGCGGGACAGAGCACTACGAGCAGTACGTC. Its protein product is CASGTEHYEQYV.

This clone was recorded once. J is TRBJ1-1 and V is TRBV29-1; tentatively, D is TRBD1 (5 bases). CDR1 is SQVTM and CDR2 is ANQGSEA in the germline V gene. Trimming shortened V by 6 bases and J by 1 base, and 9 bases separated the two germline ends. The CDR3 sequence is 12 residues long. The CDR3 DNA reads TGCAGCGTATCAGGACAGAACACTGAAGCTTTCTTT. It encodes CSVSGQNTEAFF.

In nucleotides, the CDR3 is TGTGCCAGCCTCCTACGGGACGATAGGAATGGCTACACCTTC. It is translated as CASLLRDDRNGYTF. The chain joins TRBV7-3 to TRBJ1-2, with D possibly TRBD1 on 5 matching bases. Germline CDR1 SGHTA, CDR2 FQGTGA. V dropped 8 bases and J dropped 6 bases, with 19 bases sitting between them. CDR3 size: 14 residues. The full variable domain, rest sourced from reference TRBV7-3 and TRBJ1-2, is GAGVSQTPSNKVTEKGKYVELRCDPISGHTALYWYRQSLGQGPEFLIYFQGTGAADDSGLPNDRFFAVRPEGSVSTLKIQRTERGDSAVYLCASLLRDDRNGYTFGSGTRLTVV.

The chain employs TRBV9 and TRBJ1-5; D is perhaps TRBD1 (5 bases). The CDR3 extends over 15 amino acids. Germline assignment: CDR1 SGDLS and CDR2 YYNGEE. The germline V and J ends were trimmed by 2 bases and 4 bases, with 13 bases remaining between them. The CDR3 DNA reads as TGTGCCAGCAGCGTGGGGGGGAGGGAGAATCAGCCCCAGCATTTT. As protein: CASSVGGRENQPQHF.

The chain is built from TRBV13 and TRBJ2-1; D gene uncertain. Deletions cut 2 bases from V and 10 bases from J, with 15 bases between. This CDR3 has 14 residues. CDR1 is PRHDT and CDR2 is FYEKMQ in the germline V gene (reference sequence). The CDR3 bases are TGTGCCAGCAGCTTACGGGCAGCCTCTTGGGAGCAGTTCTTC. Its translation is CASSLRAASWEQFF.

The chain recombines TRBV5-4 with TRBJ1-1, with a weak D call TRBD1 (5 bases). In germline, CDR1 is SGHNT, CDR2 YYREEE (reference sequence). V lost 3 bases and J lost 4, with 16 bases in between. This CDR3 comprises 15 residues. The DNA for the CDR3 is TGTGCCAGCAGCTCCAGGGATCCCGACCGCACTGAAGCTTTCTTT. It encodes CASSSRDPDRTEAFF.